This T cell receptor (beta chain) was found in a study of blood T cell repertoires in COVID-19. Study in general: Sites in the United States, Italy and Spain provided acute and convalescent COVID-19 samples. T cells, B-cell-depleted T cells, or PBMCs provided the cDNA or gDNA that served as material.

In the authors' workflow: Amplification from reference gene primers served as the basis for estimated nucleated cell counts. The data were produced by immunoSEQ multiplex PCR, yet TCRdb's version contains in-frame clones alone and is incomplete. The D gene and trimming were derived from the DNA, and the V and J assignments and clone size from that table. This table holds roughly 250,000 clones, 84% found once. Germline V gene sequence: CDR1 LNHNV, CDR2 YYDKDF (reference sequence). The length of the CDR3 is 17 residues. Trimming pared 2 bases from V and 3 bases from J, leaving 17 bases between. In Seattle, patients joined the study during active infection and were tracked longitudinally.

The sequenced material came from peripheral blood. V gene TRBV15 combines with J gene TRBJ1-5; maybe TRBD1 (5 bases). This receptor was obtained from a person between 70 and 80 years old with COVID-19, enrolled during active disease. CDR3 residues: CATSRPGGAALNQPQHF. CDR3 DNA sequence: TGTGCCACCAGCAGACCTGGTGGGGCAGCACTCAATCAGCCCCAGCATTTT.